Listed below are T cell receptor beta chains from one sample, sequenced in a study of T cell repertoires in cytomegalovirus infection. One entry per CDR3 protein, called by TCRdb with MiXCR from the reads. Of over 150,000 distinct CDR3 sequences in the sample, approximately 17% were seen once. The sequenced material came from CD8+ T cells from PBMCs. The receptors derive from a human donor in good health (CMV status not recorded). Some clones in this sample may be carry-over from other donors' samples. Both conserved end residues are part of each CDR3. The D gene is left open where the match is weak. Size tells how often a clone was seen (once, few, many) or the class of an expanded clone, and some rows leave it out.

clone size	D gene	J gene	V gene	CDR3 DNA	CDR3 protein
.	.	TRBJ2-7	TRBV29-1	TGCAGCGTCGAACAGGGACACGAGCAGTACTTC	CSVEQGHEQYF
.	.	TRBJ2-1	TRBV20-1	TGCAGTGCTAGAGATCTTGCGACCCACGCGCCCAGGAATGAGCAGTTCTTC	CSARDLATHAPRNEQFF
few	.	TRBJ1-1	TRBV14	TGTGCCAGCAGCCAAGGACGGTGGAACACTGAAGCTTTCTTT	CASSQGRWNTEAFF
.	.	TRBJ1-2	TRBV19	TGTGCCAGTAGTATTGGCGGGGGAGTATATGGCTACACCTTC	CASSIGGGVYGYTF
.	TRBD1	TRBJ2-7	TRBV2	TGTGCCAGCAGATCCCTCGAAGGGGGCGGCTTGGGCGAGCAGTACTTC	CASRSLEGGGLGEQYF
.	.	TRBJ2-7	TRBV25-1	TGTGCCAGCAGTGAGGTGCACTACGAGCAGTACTTC	CASSEVHYEQYF
.	.	TRBJ2-3	TRBV2	TGTGCCAGCAGTGAAGTGCGGGGCCGTACACAAGGTACGCAGTATTTT	CASSEVRGRTQGTQYF
few	.	TRBJ1-2	TRBV30	TGTGCCTGGAGCCCGGAGAACTATGGCTACACCTTC	CAWSPENYGYTF
few	.	TRBJ1-2	TRBV29-1	TGCAGCGCCGCCGAAGGGTATGGCTACACCTTC	CSAAEGYGYTF
.	TRBD2	TRBJ2-2	TRBV29-1	TGCAGCGCTGAGGGGTTGGTAGCGGGGGACGCGAACACCGGGGAGCTGTTTTTT	CSAEGLVAGDANTGELFF
many	TRBD1	TRBJ1-1	TRBV7-3	TGTGCCAGCAGCTTAATGCACCAGGGGGCCAACACTGAAGCTTTCTTT	CASSLMHQGANTEAFF
.	.	TRBJ1-5	TRBV7-8	TGTGCCAGCAGCTCGGGTTTTGGGGGATTCAATCAGCCCCAGCATTTT	CASSSGFGGFNQPQHF
many	.	TRBJ1-5	TRBV7-2	TGTGCCAGCAGCGCCATCTCCCTTGGGCCCCAGCATTTT	CASSAISLGPQHF
.	TRBD1	TRBJ2-7	TRBV7-2	TGTGCCAGCAGCTTAGACGGGACAGAGGCCTACGAGCAGTACTTC	CASSLDGTEAYEQYF
few	TRBD1	TRBJ1-2	TRBV14	TGTGCCAGCAGCCATCAACGGGGACAGGGGAGCTATGGCTACACCTTC	CASSHQRGQGSYGYTF
.	.	TRBJ1-3	TRBV14	TGTGCCAGCAGCCACTTTGGAAACACCATATATTTT	CASSHFGNTIYF
.	TRBD2	TRBJ2-7	TRBV9	TGTGCCAGCAGCCCCCGACGGGGAAGTTCAGCGGGGGATCCCTACGAGCAGTACTTC	CASSPRRGSSAGDPYEQYF
.	TRBD1	TRBJ1-2	TRBV28	TGTGCCAGCAACCGCCTATACAGGGGGTATGGCTACACCTTC	CASNRLYRGYGYTF
once	.	TRBJ2-5	TRBV12-3/TRBV12-4	TGTGCCAGCAGTTTGACCCAGAGCGGGGAGACCCAGTACTTC	CASSLTQSGETQYF
few	.	TRBJ2-2	TRBV12-3/TRBV12-4	TGTGCCAGCAGTACGGGACGCCCCGGGGAGCTGTTTTTT	CASSTGRPGELFF
many	.	TRBJ1-4	TRBV7-2	TGTGCCAGCAGCTCCCCGGGCCACCAAGTAAATGAAAAACTGTTTTTT	CASSSPGHQVNEKLFF
few	.	TRBJ1-1	TRBV6-2/TRBV6-3	TGTGCCAGCAGTTATAAGCAAGTGAAGGGAAGCACTGAAGCTTTCTTT	CASSYKQVKGSTEAFF
.	.	TRBJ1-6	TRBV14	TGTGCCAGCAGTAGATACGGGAACAATTCACCCCTCCACTTT	CASSRYGNNSPLHF
.	.	TRBJ1-1	TRBV7-9	TGTGCCAGCAGCTCCCACACTGAAGCTTTCTTT	CASSSHTEAFF
.	.	TRBJ2-4	TRBV4-1	TGCGCCAGCAGCCAAGAGCGAGAGATCGGAGCCAAAAACATTCAGTACTTC	CASSQEREIGAKNIQYF
few	.	TRBJ1-5	TRBV20-1	TGCAGTGCTAGACCCTTCGAGGGCAATCAGCCCCAGCATTTT	CSARPFEGNQPQHF
.	TRBD1	TRBJ1-2	TRBV20-1	TGCAGTGCGCACGACAGGGGGAAAAATGGCTACACCTTC	CSAHDRGKNGYTF
few	.	TRBJ1-1	TRBV6-6	TGTGCCAGCAGTGACCACAGGGTGAACACTGAAGCTTTCTTT	CASSDHRVNTEAFF
.	TRBD1	TRBJ1-5	TRBV12-3/TRBV12-4	TGTGCCAGCAGTTTAGCGACAGGGCCCGGCAATCAGCCCCAGCATTTT	CASSLATGPGNQPQHF
few	.	TRBJ2-7	TRBV6-2/TRBV6-3	TGTGCCAGCAGTTTCGACACCTACGAGCAGTACTTC	CASSFDTYEQYF
.	.	TRBJ2-7	TRBV7-2	TGTGCCAGCAGCTCCGGCCAGTTTTCCTACGAGCAGTACTTC	CASSSGQFSYEQYF
.	TRBD1	TRBJ2-4	TRBV12-3/TRBV12-4	TGTGCCAGTACCGGGACAGGGGCCAAAAACATTCAGTACTTC	CASTGTGAKNIQYF
.	.	TRBJ1-2	TRBV12-5	TGTGCTAGTGGTTGGAACGGGGAGGGCTACACCTTC	CASGWNGEGYTF
.	TRBD2	TRBJ2-7	TRBV4-1	TGCGCCAGCAGCCAAGAAGGTAGCGGGGTCGGCTCCTACGAGCAGTACTTC	CASSQEGSGVGSYEQYF
.	TRBD1	TRBJ2-7	TRBV27	TGTGCCAGCAGTTGCCCCCGCGTTCCACGGGACAGGTCCTACGAGCAGTACTTC	CASSCPRVPRDRSYEQYF
.	.	TRBJ1-5	TRBV28	TGTGCCAGCAGTCGCGTGGGGGGGCCCCAGCATTTT	CASSRVGGPQHF
many	.	TRBJ2-3	TRBV6-4	TGTGCCAGCAGTGACTCCCCCGCCGCTAGCACAGATACGCAGTATTTT	CASSDSPAASTDTQYF
.	.	TRBJ1-1	TRBV6-6	TGTGCCAGCAGTTCCTCCGGGACCGAAAACATGAACACTGAAGCTTTCTTT	CASSSSGTENMNTEAFF
.	TRBD1	TRBJ1-1	TRBV6-6	TGTGCCAGCACAGCCACAGGGGGGGATGAAGCTTTCTTT	CASTATGGDEAFF
.	TRBD2	TRBJ2-5	TRBV6-5	TGTGCCAGCAGTCCCAGCGGGGGGATCCAAGAGACCCAGTACTTC	CASSPSGGIQETQYF
.	TRBD1	TRBJ1-5	TRBV4-2	TGTGCCAGCAGCCAGTGGGGACAGGCGGGAAATCAGCCCCAGCATTTT	CASSQWGQAGNQPQHF
few	TRBD1	TRBJ1-4	TRBV7-9	TGTGCCAGCAGCTCCAGGGGGGGGCCCTCCGCTAATGAAAAACTGTTTTTT	CASSSRGGPSANEKLFF